These T cell receptor beta chains were read from a single sample in a study of human T cells and chemical hapten exposure. MiXCR, applied by TCRdb to the RACE reads, yields one record per CDR3 protein. The table shows around 260,000 distinct CDR3 sequences, with 7.5% to 9% occurring only once. This specimen consisted of whole blood, obtained in connection with sensitization to the hapten diphenylcyclopropenone (DPC). These receptors all stem from a woman in her thirties or forties with alopecia areata. Some clones in this sample may be carry-over from other donors' samples. CDR3s include the opening cysteine and the closing phenylalanine or tryptophan. A D gene is named only where the DNA matches it firmly. Clone size, where shown, is once, few, many, or a class for clones that have expanded.

j_call	d_call	clone_size	v_call	cdr3_nt	cdr3_aa
TRBJ2-3	TRBD2	NA	TRBV7-9	TGTGCCAGCAGCCTCGGGGGGTTGCGGAGCACAGATACGCAGTATTTT	CASSLGGLRSTDTQYF
TRBJ2-2	NA	many	TRBV7-9	TGTGCCAGCAGTCGCCTAATAGGCAGGGGCGCCACCGGGGAGCTGTTTTTT	CASSRLIGRGATGELFF
TRBJ2-7	NA	NA	TRBV5-4	TGTGCCAGCAGCGTCCCAGGCTACGAGCAGTACTTC	CASSVPGYEQYF
TRBJ2-1	NA	NA	TRBV5-4	TGTGCCAGCAGCATGTCTGCCGGGAGAACTTACAATGAGCAGTTCTTC	CASSMSAGRTYNEQFF
TRBJ1-5	TRBD1	many	TRBV7-9	TGTGCCAGCAGCCCAATGACAGGGGTCAATCAGCCCCAGCATTTT	CASSPMTGVNQPQHF
TRBJ2-7	TRBD1	NA	TRBV6-6	TGTGCCAGCACCGCGACTAGGCACCGGGACAGGAACAACGAGCAGTACTTC	CASTATRHRDRNNEQYF
TRBJ2-1	TRBD2	NA	TRBV7-3	TGTGCCAGCAGCTTCGCTAGCGGGATTAGGATCGATGAGCAGTTCTTC	CASSFASGIRIDEQFF
TRBJ2-1	NA	many	TRBV5-6	TGTGCCAGCAGCTTGGGACTTGAAACCTACAATGAGCAGTTCTTC	CASSLGLETYNEQFF
TRBJ2-7	NA	few	TRBV9	TGTGCCAGCAGCCTTTATTCGAGCCCCTACGAGCAGTACTTC	CASSLYSSPYEQYF
TRBJ2-1	NA	NA	TRBV6-2/TRBV6-3	TGTGCCAGCACCTTTTGGGGAAAGAATGAGCAGTTCTTC	CASTFWGKNEQFF
TRBJ2-7	NA	NA	TRBV5-4	TGTGCCAGCAGCTTTGAGGCCGGTTATCGATCCTACGAGCAGTACTTC	CASSFEAGYRSYEQYF
TRBJ2-3	TRBD2	NA	TRBV29-1	TGCAGCGTTGAAAGGACTAGCGGCACAGATACGCAGTATTTT	CSVERTSGTDTQYF
TRBJ1-5	NA	few	TRBV6-2/TRBV6-3	TGTGCCAGCAGTTACGGTGCGGCGATGATATATAGCAATCAGCCCCAGCATTTT	CASSYGAAMIYSNQPQHF
TRBJ2-2	NA	few	TRBV6-2/TRBV6-3	TGTGCCAGCAGCCGGAGGACAGAGAACACCGGGGAGCTGTTTTTT	CASSRRTENTGELFF
TRBJ1-2	NA	NA	TRBV25-1	TGTGCCAGCAGTGATAACCCCGGTTTGCGCGGCTACACCTTC	CASSDNPGLRGYTF
TRBJ2-7	NA	few	TRBV6-6	TGTGCCAGCAGTTACTCGTTTTTGGGTAGAACCTACGAGCAGTACTTC	CASSYSFLGRTYEQYF
TRBJ2-5	NA	NA	TRBV30	TGTGCCTGGAGTAAACAGGGATCGGGACAAGAGACCCAGTACTTC	CAWSKQGSGQETQYF
TRBJ1-1	NA	few	TRBV27	TGTGCCAGCAATTATTTCGGGACTCCGAACACTGAAGCTTTCTTT	CASNYFGTPNTEAFF
TRBJ2-2	TRBD2	NA	TRBV7-9	TGTGCCAGCAGCCACTCAACTAGCGGGAACACCGGGGAGCTGTTTTTT	CASSHSTSGNTGELFF
TRBJ2-7	NA	many	TRBV4-3	TGCGCCAGCAGCCAAGAAGAACGATACGAGCAGTACTTC	CASSQEERYEQYF
TRBJ2-7	NA	few	TRBV6-6	TGTGCCAGCACCGAGCCCGGGGCCCACGAGCAGTACTTC	CASTEPGAHEQYF
TRBJ2-5	TRBD1	many	TRBV11-2	TGTGCCAGCAGCTTGGGACAGGGGGAATTGCAAGAGACCCAGTACTTC	CASSLGQGELQETQYF
TRBJ2-5	NA	few	TRBV12-3/TRBV12-4	TGTGCCAGCAGTCGGGATAAAACGGGGCCCCAGTACTTC	CASSRDKTGPQYF
TRBJ2-2	NA	NA	TRBV6-5	TGTGCCACCGGTGACACCGGGGAGCTGTTTTTT	CATGDTGELFF
TRBJ1-2	NA	NA	TRBV12-3/TRBV12-4	TGTGCCAGCAGTTCTCCTTCGAGGGGGTCTAACTATGGCTACACCTTC	CASSSPSRGSNYGYTF
TRBJ2-7	NA	few	TRBV7-8	TGTGCCAGCAGCGCGGACCAGACCTACGAGCAGTACTTC	CASSADQTYEQYF
TRBJ1-2	NA	few	TRBV28	TGTGCCAGCAGTCTGCCGGGGCGAGGCTACACCTTC	CASSLPGRGYTF
TRBJ1-3	NA	few	TRBV6-6	TGTGCCAGCAGTTACGGAGACTCTGGAAACACCATATATTTT	CASSYGDSGNTIYF
TRBJ2-6	NA	NA	TRBV20-1	TGCAGTGCTAGAGAAGGGACCGCGGGGTCTGGGGCCAACGTCCTGACTTTC	CSAREGTAGSGANVLTF
TRBJ2-1	TRBD2	once	TRBV6-2/TRBV6-3	TGTGCCAGCATCCCACTAGCGGGAGTATACAATGAGCAGTTCTTC	CASIPLAGVYNEQFF
TRBJ2-2	TRBD2	NA	TRBV3-1	TGTGCCAGCAAACTAGCGGGAGGTACCGGGGAGCTGTTTTTT	CASKLAGGTGELFF
TRBJ2-7	NA	few	TRBV28	TGTGCCAGCAGTTTATGGGGCAGGGCCACCTACGAGCAGTACTTC	CASSLWGRATYEQYF
TRBJ1-1	NA	few	TRBV3-1	TGTGCCAGCAGCCAAATGGGGTCTGGGGAAGCTTTCTTT	CASSQMGSGEAFF
TRBJ1-1	TRBD1	NA	TRBV7-9	TGTGCCAGCAGCCGTACAGGGGGCGGTGAAGCTTTCTTT	CASSRTGGGEAFF
TRBJ2-3	TRBD1	NA	TRBV29-1	TGCAGCGCAAAGGGACAGCACACAGATACGCAGTATTTT	CSAKGQHTDTQYF
TRBJ1-4	NA	few	TRBV6-2/TRBV6-3	TGTGCCAGCAGATCAAGCGGTGCAACTAATGAAAAACTGTTTTTT	CASRSSGATNEKLFF
TRBJ2-1	TRBD2	few	TRBV11-1	TGTGCCAGCCGACTAGCGGGAGGGGTTTACAATGAGCAGTTCTTC	CASRLAGGVYNEQFF